This T cell receptor (beta chain) was identified during a study of T cell repertoires in ileal Crohn's disease. With respect to this clone: Its matching antigen is unknown.

Study conclusions and caveats: Clonal expansions were more frequent in active smokers than non-smokers at surgery. Within the first postoperative year, endoscopy came at median approximately 6.6 months.

The time point denotes: neoterminal ileum biopsy at postoperative endoscopy, about 6 months after surgery. Generated by immunoSEQ multiplex PCR, the TCRdb table keeps only in-frame clones and is missing some. The sample contains around 9,200 clones, 79% of which appear only once. V was pared by 4 bases and J by 1 base, with 11 bases between. This CDR3 has 14 amino acids. The germline CDR1 and CDR2 sequences are SGHNT and YYREEE (reference sequence). The sequenced material came from ileal tissue. The clonotype was recovered from an adult with Crohn's disease. V is TRBV5-4 and J is TRBJ1-1; a possible D gene is TRBD1 (6 bases). As DNA, the CDR3 is TGTGCCAGCAGCCGCGAACAGGGGAACACTGAAGCTTTCTTT. Translating gives CASSREQGNTEAFF.